One sample yielded the 27 T cell receptor beta chains listed below, sequenced in a study of blood T cell repertoires in COVID-19 (dated by TCRdb to 2019 to 2021). Library preparation was by the immunoSEQ multiplex PCR assay. Held by TCRdb, this immuneACCESS table contains in-frame sequences only and omits some clones. Under half of the omission traces to an unresolved V gene where checked; the cause of the rest is unknown. Here the sample has over 200,000 clones; 91% occur a single time. The top ten constitute 2% to 3% of the sample. Input material: peripheral blood. The source is a person aged 18 to 30 with COVID-19, enrolled during active disease.

The chain carries TRBV11-2 and TRBJ2-7; D might be TRBD1 (5 bases). Trimming cost V 1 base and J 0 bases, with 7 bases left between them. The CDR3 has 14 amino acids. Germline V CDR1 and CDR2: SGHAT, FQNNGV. The CDR3 sequence: CASSLGTTSYEQYF. DNA for the CDR3: TGTGCCAGCAGCTTAGGGACAACCTCCTACGAGCAGTACTTC.

The chain couples TRBV30 to TRBJ1-5; weak D call: TRBD1 (5 bases). V lost 5 bases to trimming and J lost 1 base, with 12 bases between them. This CDR3 comprises 14 residues. The germline V gene has CDR1 GTSNPN and CDR2 SVGIG (reference sequence). CDR3 region: CAWGGKVSNQPQHF. The CDR3 DNA sequence: TGTGCCTGGGGGGGGAAGGTAAGCAATCAGCCCCAGCATTTT.

The chain joins TRBV5-1 to TRBJ2-7, with D perhaps TRBD2 (6 bases). CDR3 size: 14 residues. The V gene's germline CDR1 is SGHRS and CDR2 YFSETQ. V gave up 3 bases and J gave up 3 bases, with 13 bases separating them. In nucleotides, the CDR3 is TGCGCCAGCAGCTCCTCACTAGCTATCTACGAGCAGTACTTC. Residues: CASSSSLAIYEQYF. The full variable domain, rest sourced from reference TRBV5-1 and TRBJ2-7, is KAGVTQTPRYLIKTRGQQVTLSCSPISGHRSVSWYQQTPGQGLQFLFEYFSETQRNKGNFPGRFSGRQFSNSRSEMNVSTLELGDSALYLCASSSSLAIYEQYFGPGTRLTVT.

V usage is TRBV7-2 and J usage is TRBJ1-2; the match to TRBD1 covers 7 bases. CDR3 length equals 14 residues. The V gene's germline CDR1 is SGHTA and CDR2 FQGNSA. Trimming removed 2 bases from V and 8 bases from J; junction bases left unmatched: 8. The CDR3 spells CASSLNRGLGGYTF. In DNA, the CDR3 is TGTGCCAGCAGCTTAAACAGGGGTTTGGGAGGCTACACCTTC. The full variable domain, rest sourced from reference TRBV7-2 and TRBJ1-2, is GAGVSQSPSNKVTEKGKDVELRCDPISGHTALYWYRQSLGQGLEFLIYFQGNSAPDKSGLPSDRFSAERTGGSVSTLTIQRTQQEDSAVYLCASSLNRGLGGYTFGSGTRLTVV.

The rearrangement uses TRBV6-2 or TRBV6-3 and TRBJ2-1; 11 positions match TRBD2. In germline, CDR1 is MNHEY, CDR2 SVGEGT. The CDR3 length is 14 residues. The V and J ends lost 5 bases and 10 bases, in that order; junction bases with no gene match: 7. The CDR3 DNA reads as TGTGCCAGCAGTAAACTAGCGGGAGTAGGGGAGCAGTTCTTC. Translated: CASSKLAGVGEQFF.

V and J are TRBV28 and TRBJ1-2; the match to TRBD1 covers 12 bases. There are 17 residues in the CDR3. V shed 2 bases, J shed 7 bases, and the junction held 11 bases outside the gene matches. CDR1 and CDR2 from the germline V gene are MDHEN and SYDVKM. The CDR3 nucleotides read TGTGCCAGCAGTTTAACCGCCGGGACAGGGGGCGAAGGTGGCTACACCTTC. Protein: CASSLTAGTGGEGGYTF.

The chain recombines TRBV12-3 or TRBV12-4 with TRBJ1-1; D remains ambiguous. The CDR3 has 13 amino acids. The germline V and J ends were trimmed by 1 base and 6 bases, with 9 bases remaining between them. The CDR3 DNA is TGTGCCAGCAGTTTAGGAATAAACTCTGAAGCTTTCTTT. Translating it yields CASSLGINSEAFF.

The rearrangement uses TRBV7-9 and TRBJ2-7; 7 nucleotides agree with TRBD2. Looked up from germline, CDR1 is SEHNR and CDR2 is FQNEAQ (reference sequence). Trimming took 4 bases from V and 2 from J; bases not matched to a gene: 8. The CDR3 is 15 residues long. The CDR3 sequence: CASSSLAGAAYEQYF. The CDR3 bases are TGTGCCAGCAGCTCTTTAGCGGGCGCCGCCTACGAGCAGTACTTC. The full variable domain, rest sourced from reference TRBV7-9 and TRBJ2-7, is DTGVSQNPRHKITKRGQNVTFRCDPISEHNRLYWYRQTLGQGPEFLTYFQNEAQLEKSRLLSDRFSAERPKGSFSTLEIQRTEQGDSAMYLCASSSLAGAAYEQYFGPGTRLTVT.

For the CDR3, the DNA is TGCAGCGTTGAACCACAGTTCTTC. Its protein is CSVEPQFF. V and J are TRBV29-1 and TRBJ2-1; no reliable D call. CDR3 size: 8 residues. Germline-derived CDR1 and CDR2 are SQVTM and ANQGSEA. V lost 2 bases, J lost 13 bases, and 3 bases lay in between.

V gene TRBV5-6 combines with J gene TRBJ1-1; D call uncertain. The CDR3 covers 12 residues. Per the germline V gene, CDR1 is SGHDT and CDR2 is YYEEEE. Trimming left V 3 bases short and J 4 bases short, with 7 bases between. The CDR3 sequence: CASSSYSTEAFF. DNA for the CDR3: TGTGCCAGCAGCTCGTATAGCACTGAAGCTTTCTTT.

This clone has a single count. The chain is built from TRBV24-1 and TRBJ2-1, with TRBD2 matching over 10 bases. Germline values: CDR1 KGHDR, CDR2 SFDVKD. This CDR3 has 15 amino acids. V shed 4 bases and J 2 bases; nucleotides not matched to a gene: 1. The CDR3: CATSESGRAYNEQFF. Here the CDR3 DNA reads TGTGCCACCAGTGAAAGCGGGAGGGCCTACAATGAGCAGTTCTTC.

This clone has at least ten counts. The chain uses TRBV5-5 and TRBJ1-5, with D perhaps TRBD1 (6 bases). V lost 4 bases and J 5 bases, leaving 13 bases between the germline ends. CDR1 and CDR2 (germline): SGHKS, YYEKEE (reference sequence). The CDR3 runs to 14 residues. CDR3 sequence (DNA): TGTGCCAGCAGCCGTACAGGGCCCGATCAGCCCCAGCATTTT. It translates to CASSRTGPDQPQHF.

This chain joins TRBV18 and TRBJ2-5, with TRBD2 matching over 8 bases. This CDR3 region has 14 residues. Per germline, CDR1 KGHSH and CDR2 LQKENI. V was pared by 5 bases and J by 2 bases, with 4 bases of the junction left unmatched. CDR3 in amino acids: CASSGLALQETQYF. CDR3 bases: TGTGCCAGCTCAGGACTAGCCCTTCAAGAGACCCAGTACTTC. The variable domain in full, completed from reference TRBV18 and TRBJ2-5, reads NAGVMQNPRHLVRRRGQEARLRCSPMKGHSHVYWYRQLPEEGLKFMVYLQKENIIDESGMPKERFSAEFPKEGPSILRIQQVVRGDSAAYFCASSGLALQETQYFGPGTRLLVL.

V usage is TRBV5-5 and J usage is TRBJ2-2, with TRBD1 as a possible D gene (6 bases). Germline CDR1 reads SGHKS; CDR2 reads YYEKEE (reference sequence). The CDR3 length is 13 residues. Trimming stripped 5 bases from V and 2 bases from J, with 7 bases between. The CDR3 sequence is CASRQGNTGELFF. DNA for the CDR3: TGTGCCAGCAGACAGGGAAACACCGGGGAGCTGTTTTTT.

The CDR3 sequence is CASSESGILNTGELFF. The DNA of the CDR3 is TGTGCCAGCAGTGAGTCCGGTATCCTGAACACCGGGGAGCTGTTTTTT. V and J are TRBV25-1 and TRBJ2-2; D ambiguous. The germline gives CDR1 MGHDK, CDR2 SYGVNS. Trimming took 3 bases from V and 1 from J, leaving 12 bases between them. The CDR3 has 16 residues.

A few counts support this clone. Distinct nucleotide sequences in the sample also encode this CDR3. The CDR3 DNA reads as TGCGCCAGCAGCTTGACAGGGAGCTCCTACGAGCAGTACTTC. Translation: CASSLTGSSYEQYF. V and J are TRBV5-1 and TRBJ2-7; TRBD1 might be the D (6 bases). Germline assignment: CDR1 SGHRS and CDR2 YFSETQ. Trimming pared 1 base from V and 0 bases from J, leaving 8 bases between. This CDR3 contains 14 residues.

The J gene is TRBJ2-7, the V gene TRBV7-9, with D perhaps TRBD2 (5 bases). The CDR3 spans 13 residues. Trimming cost V 5 bases and J 4 bases, with 12 bases left between them. The germline V gene has CDR1 SEHNR and CDR2 FQNEAQ (reference sequence). The CDR3 nucleotides read TGTGCCAGCAGCGGGAGCGGCACGTACGAGCAGTACTTC. Protein sequence: CASSGSGTYEQYF.

V usage is TRBV20-1 and J usage is TRBJ2-3; the match to TRBD2 covers 10 bases. Germline CDR1 and CDR2: DFQATT and SNEGSKA (reference sequence). Trimming took 3 bases from V and 8 from J; bases not matched to a gene: 11. This CDR3 region has 15 residues. As DNA, the CDR3 is TGCAGTGCTAGTCAGTCAGGGGCTAGCGGGAGTACGCAGTATTTT. Translation gives CSASQSGASGSTQYF.

V is TRBV4-3 and J is TRBJ2-1, with D tentatively TRBD1 (5 bases). The CDR3 consists of 14 residues. With 4 bases removed from V and 10 bases from J, the gap between germline ends came to 17 bases. Germline assignment: CDR1 LGHNA and CDR2 YSLEER. The CDR3 region has the DNA TGCGCCAGCAGCCTCAGGGCCCCCCCGCAGGAGCAGTTCTTC. It is translated as CASSLRAPPQEQFF.

The CDR3 DNA follows: TGTGCCAGCAGCTACCCCGGACAGAACTATGGCTACACCTTC. Its protein is CASSYPGQNYGYTF. V is TRBV5-5 and J is TRBJ1-2; the D gene is possibly TRBD1 (6 bases). The V end was cut by 3 bases, the J end by 2 bases, with 11 bases between. Looked up from germline, CDR1 is SGHKS and CDR2 is YYEKEE (reference sequence). CDR3 size: 14 residues. Supplemented by reference TRBV5-5 and TRBJ1-2, the full variable domain reads DAGVTQSPTHLIKTRGQQVTLRCSPISGHKSVSWYQQVLGQGPQFIFQYYEKEERGRGNFPDRFSARQFPNYSSELNVNALLLGDSALYLCASSYPGQNYGYTFGSGTRLTVV.

This clone turned up a few times. The chain links TRBV24-1 to TRBJ2-1, with D tentatively TRBD1 (6 bases). V lost 4 bases and J 2 bases, leaving 14 bases between the germline ends. This CDR3 region has 16 residues. Germline V gives CDR1 KGHDR, CDR2 SFDVKD. CDR3 sequence: CATSDGQGNTYNEQFF. The DNA for the CDR3 is TGTGCCACCAGTGACGGGCAGGGGAACACCTACAATGAGCAGTTCTTC.

CDR3 loop: CASSLSGGRSNQPQHF. The CDR3 coding sequence is TGTGCCAGCAGCTTATCGGGGGGACGGAGCAATCAGCCCCAGCATTTT. The chain carries TRBV7-2 and TRBJ1-5, with a possible D match to TRBD1 (5 bases). Trimming pared 2 bases from V and 1 base from J, leaving 12 bases between. The germline V gene encodes CDR1 SGHTA and CDR2 FQGNSA. The CDR3 runs to 16 residues.

This chain uses TRBV9 with TRBJ2-7, with D perhaps TRBD1 (6 bases). The CDR3 runs to 16 residues. Trimming stripped 4 bases from V and 5 bases from J, with 22 bases between. From germline, CDR1 is SGDLS and CDR2 YYNGEE. In DNA form, the CDR3 reads TGTGCCAGCAGCCGCGGAACAGGGTTTTATGACAACGAGCAGTACTTC. This sequence encodes CASSRGTGFYDNEQYF.

This chain uses TRBV7-9 with TRBJ2-5; D gene unclear. The CDR3 length is 14 residues. Per germline, CDR1 SEHNR and CDR2 FQNEAQ (reference sequence). The V end lost 1 base, the J end lost 1 base, and 7 bases lay between the germline ends. This chain's CDR3 is CASSLVASQETQYF. CDR3 nucleotide sequence: TGTGCCAGCAGCTTAGTTGCCAGCCAAGAGACCCAGTACTTC.

J is TRBJ1-1 and V is TRBV4-1; D unclear. V was pared by 7 bases and J by 3 bases, with 6 bases between. Germline V gene lookup returns CDR1 MGHRA and CDR2 YSYEKL. This CDR3 spans 11 amino acids. CDR3 region: CASTRDTEAFF. CDR3 sequence (DNA): TGCGCCAGCACCCGGGACACTGAAGCTTTCTTT.

The chain uses TRBV4-3 and TRBJ1-3, with D possibly TRBD1 on 5 matching bases. Trimming left V 0 bases short and J 3 bases short, with 9 bases between. This CDR3 spans 15 amino acids. CDR1 is LGHNA and CDR2 is YSLEER in the germline V gene. In DNA, the CDR3 is TGCGCCAGCAGCCAAGACAGGGTGTATGGAAACACCATATATTTT. Amino acids: CASSQDRVYGNTIYF.

The rearrangement joins TRBV28 to TRBJ1-2, with D uncertain. Germline CDR1 MDHEN, CDR2 SYDVKM. Trimming removed 2 bases from V and 4 bases from J, with 11 bases in between. The CDR3 has 14 residues. The CDR3 reads CASSLVGEIYGYTF. The DNA for the CDR3 is TGTGCCAGCAGTTTAGTCGGGGAGATCTATGGCTACACCTTC.